This T cell receptor beta chain appears in the sequencing data of a study of T cell responses to AZD1222 COVID-19 vaccine. This CDR3 contains 17 residues. Sequencing used immunoSEQ multiplex PCR; TCRdb keeps in-frame clones, though not all of them. The table lists more than 90,000 clones, roughly 90% of them singletons. The sample here was peripheral blood, taken 28 days after the second AZD1222 dose. The TCR sequence derives from an adult who received the AZD1222 COVID-19 vaccine. The genes are TRBV21-1 and TRBJ2-7; the D segment call TRBD1 is taken from the table without a DNA check. TRBV21-1 is designated a pseudogene. CDR3 sequence: CASSTPGQGGGLYEQYF. CDR3 bases: TGTGCCAGCAGCACACCGGGACAGGGGGGTGGCCTCTACGAGCAGTACTTC.